These 23 T cell receptor beta chains were sequenced from one sample in a study of T cell clones after liver transplantation. Sequencing was performed with immunoSEQ multiplex PCR; in TCRdb, only in-frame clones are kept and a portion is missing. The sample lists roughly 15,000 clones, approximately 91% occurring once. The starting material was CD8+ T cells from blood, obtained before liver transplant. The receptors stem from a human donor who received a liver transplant.

J is TRBJ2-7 and V is TRBV2; D is possibly TRBD2 (5 bases). V shed 6 bases and J shed 0 bases, with 24 bases lying between them. CDR1 SNHLY and CDR2 FYNNEI come from the germline V gene. The CDR3 has 18 amino acids. The CDR3: CASSGTTGNISPSYEQYF. DNA of the CDR3: TGTGCCAGCAGCGGAACCACGGGGAACATTTCCCCCTCCTACGAGCAGTACTTC.

The V call is TRBV2, the J call TRBJ2-1, with D possibly matching TRBD1 (8 bases). Germline-derived CDR1 and CDR2 are SNHLY and FYNNEI. Trimming took 6 bases from V and 8 from J, leaving 23 bases between them. The CDR3 covers 16 residues. The CDR3 sequence is CASRGGTGHNPYEQFF. CDR3 nucleotide sequence: TGTGCCAGCAGGGGGGGGACAGGCCACAATCCGTATGAGCAGTTCTTC.

This chain links TRBV2 with TRBJ1-3, with D tentatively TRBD1 (5 bases). The CDR3 runs to 11 residues. V shed 7 bases and J shed 4 bases, with 5 bases lying between them. The germline gives CDR1 SNHLY, CDR2 FYNNEI. The CDR3 protein is CASTGGNTIYF. CDR3 nucleotide sequence: TGTGCCAGCACAGGGGGAAACACCATATATTTT.

This clone has only a few counts. Here the CDR3 reads CASSGTSGSNEQFF. CDR3 nucleotides: TGTGCCAGCAGCGGGACTAGCGGGAGTAATGAGCAGTTCTTC. J is TRBJ2-1 and V is TRBV11-3; TRBD2 matches 14 bases. Germline V gene lookup returns CDR1 SGHNT and CDR2 YENEEA. The CDR3 length is 14 residues. The ends lost 5 bases at V and 7 bases at J; junction bases unmatched: 1.

The CDR3 DNA is TGTGCCAGCACCGACGGGGGCGGGCTCTCCTACAATGAGCAGTTCTTC. Its translation: CASTDGGGLSYNEQFF. This chain joins TRBV2 and TRBJ2-1; possibly TRBD1 or TRBD2 for D (6 bases each). This CDR3 contains 16 residues. Trimming left V 7 bases short and J 0 bases short, with 16 bases between. Germline V CDR1 and CDR2: SNHLY, FYNNEI.

The rearrangement joins TRBV5-8 to TRBJ2-5, with 9 positions matching TRBD1. The CDR3 contains 15 residues. V lost 9 bases to trimming and J lost 5 bases; unmatched junction nucleotides: 14. Germline V gene data show CDR1 as SGHTS and CDR2 as YDEGEE. Here the CDR3 reads CAIRIPHRGRETQYF. CDR3 in DNA: TGTGCCATTAGAATCCCCCACAGGGGGCGGGAGACCCAGTACTTC. The full variable domain, rest sourced from reference TRBV5-8 and TRBJ2-5, is EAGVTQSPTHLIKTRGQQATLRCSPISGHTSVYWYQQALGLGLQFLLWYDEGEERNRGNFPPRFSGRQFPNYSSELNVNALELEDSALYLCAIRIPHRGRETQYFGPGTRLLVL.

The chain combines TRBV5-3 with TRBJ1-3; D gene ambiguous. TRBV5-3 carries the ORF label, with uncertain function. The CDR3 has 15 amino acids. The V end was cut by 5 bases, the J end by 0 bases, with 12 bases between. CDR3 region: CARSSGRTSGNTIYF. As DNA, the CDR3 is TGTGCCAGAAGTTCCGGACGAACCTCTGGAAACACCATATATTTT.

The chain has TRBV27 and TRBJ2-3; unclear D gene. CDR1 is MNHEY, CDR2 SMNVEV, per germline (reference sequence). The CDR3 consists of 13 residues. Trimming left V 5 bases short and J 0 bases short, with 6 bases between. The CDR3 DNA sequence: TGTGCCAGCAGTATAGCTAGCACAGATACGCAGTATTTT. Translation gives CASSIASTDTQYF.

The V and J genes are TRBV6-5 and TRBJ1-4; D might be TRBD1 (6 bases). Deletions cut 2 bases from V and 5 bases from J, with 9 bases between. The germline V gene encodes CDR1 MNHEY and CDR2 SVGAGI. The CDR3 loop spans 14 amino acids. CDR3 bases: TGTGCCAGCAGTTACGTGGACAGCAATGAAAAACTGTTTTTT. This encodes CASSYVDSNEKLFF.

The chain links TRBV27 to TRBJ2-3; perhaps TRBD2 as D (5 bases). Trimming took 2 bases from V and 4 from J, leaving 10 bases between them. The CDR3 length is 14 residues. CDR1 and CDR2 (germline): MNHEY, SMNVEV (reference sequence). CDR3 DNA: TGTGCCAGCAGTTTAGTGGGAGCGGCAGATACGCAGTATTTT. This gives the protein CASSLVGAADTQYF.

This chain joins TRBV27 and TRBJ2-3; tentative D call: TRBD1 (5 bases). The CDR3 contains 16 residues. V was pared by 0 bases and J by 2 bases, with 12 bases between. The germline V gene has CDR1 MNHEY and CDR2 SMNVEV (reference sequence). DNA of the CDR3: TGTGCCAGCAGTTTATCGGAAGGGGTCTTCACAGATACGCAGTATTTT. The encoded protein is CASSLSEGVFTDTQYF.

The chain recombines TRBV6-1 with TRBJ2-7; TRBD2 matches at 7 bases. From germline, CDR1 is MNHNS and CDR2 SASEGT. This CDR3 contains 13 residues. J was trimmed by 1 base and V by 5 bases; bases with no gene match: 2. In DNA, the CDR3 is TGTGCCAGCAGTTCTAGCGGTTCCTACGAGCAGTACTTC. It is translated as CASSSSGSYEQYF.

This clone occurred once. The gene calls are TRBV5-6 and TRBJ2-1; no definite D call. Trimming cost V 2 bases and J 4 bases, with 10 bases left between them. Germline V gene sequence: CDR1 SGHDT, CDR2 YYEEEE. This CDR3 region has 14 residues. DNA of the CDR3: TGTGCCAGCAGCTTAGCTCAGGTATACAATGAGCAGTTCTTC. Its protein is CASSLAQVYNEQFF. Combining the CDR3 with reference TRBV5-6 and TRBJ2-1 gives the whole variable domain DAGVTQSPTHLIKTRGQQVTLRCSPKSGHDTVSWYQQALGQGPQFIFQYYEEEERQRGNFPDRFSGHQFPNYSSELNVNALLLGDSALYLCASSLAQVYNEQFFGPGTRLTVL.

The rearrangement joins TRBV7-9 to TRBJ2-1, with D possibly matching TRBD2 (6 bases). Trimming removed 0 bases from V and 4 bases from J, with 13 bases in between. The germline gives CDR1 SEHNR, CDR2 FQNEAQ (reference sequence). CDR3 length: 16 amino acids. In DNA form, the CDR3 reads TGTGCCAGCAGCTTAGCGCCGGCGGGATCATACAATGAGCAGTTCTTC. Protein product: CASSLAPAGSYNEQFF.

The rearrangement uses TRBV5-1 and TRBJ2-7, with TRBD1 identical over 9 bases. Looked up from germline, CDR1 is SGHRS and CDR2 is YFSETQ. This CDR3 has 13 residues. V lost 9 bases, J lost 5 bases, and 9 bases stayed unmatched. The CDR3 here is CAILGQGKNEQYF. In DNA form, the CDR3 reads TGCGCCATCCTTGGACAGGGGAAAAACGAGCAGTACTTC.

The chain links TRBV5-1 to TRBJ2-1, with 16 bases lining up with TRBD2. Losses at the gene ends were 0 bases for V and 8 bases for J; bases not matched to a gene: 5. Germline V gene lookup returns CDR1 SGHRS and CDR2 YFSETQ. The CDR3 is made up of 17 amino acids. The CDR3: CASSLEGLAGGRDEQFF. DNA for the CDR3: TGCGCCAGCAGCTTGGAGGGACTAGCGGGAGGGAGGGATGAGCAGTTCTTC.

The V call is TRBV6-1, the J call TRBJ2-1, with D perhaps matching TRBD2 (6 bases). CDR3 size: 16 residues. Germline CDR1 MNHNS, CDR2 SASEGT. Trimming removed 3 bases at V and 8 bases at J, with 20 bases between. CDR3 loop: CASSEASVRLVDEQFF. CDR3 coding DNA: TGTGCCAGCAGTGAGGCTAGCGTGAGGTTGGTCGATGAGCAGTTCTTC.

The gene calls are TRBV7-9 and TRBJ1-2; 7 bases are a match to TRBD1. CDR1 is SEHNR and CDR2 is FQNEAQ in the germline V gene (reference sequence). Trimming cost V 5 bases and J 8 bases; bases outside gene matches: 11. CDR3 length: 14 amino acids. CDR3 protein: CASSGTDIYNGYTF. The CDR3 nucleotides read TGTGCCAGCAGCGGGACAGATATATATAACGGCTACACCTTC.

The chain employs TRBV19 and TRBJ1-1; unclear D gene. V was clipped by 2 bases and J by 4 bases, with 8 bases between them. The CDR3 is 13 amino acids. Germline CDR1 reads LNHDA; CDR2 reads SQIVND (reference sequence). For the CDR3, the DNA is TGTGCCAGTAGTATATTCAGGAGCACTGAAGCTTTCTTT. Protein: CASSIFRSTEAFF.

In this sample, this clone is medium-sized. J is TRBJ1-1 and V is TRBV6-1, with 7 positions matching TRBD1. The CDR3 has 13 residues. CDR1 is MNHNS, CDR2 SASEGT, per germline. The V segment lost 9 bases and the J segment 7 bases; nucleotides outside the gene matches: 11. Written as DNA, the CDR3 is TGTGCCAGTCTCGGGGGACAGACGTTTGAAGCTTTCTTT. It yields the protein CASLGGQTFEAFF.

The V gene is TRBV28, the J gene TRBJ2-7, with a weak D call TRBD1 (6 bases). The V end was cut by 2 bases, the J end by 1 base, with 15 bases between. The CDR3 is 16 residues long. CDR1 is MDHEN and CDR2 is SYDVKM in the germline V gene. DNA of the CDR3: TGTGCCAGCAGTTTAATTCCCATGCAGGGGTCCTACGAGCAGTACTTC. This encodes CASSLIPMQGSYEQYF.

V and J are TRBV6-6 and TRBJ2-1; D is perhaps TRBD2 (6 bases). Trimming took 6 bases from V and 6 from J, leaving 15 bases between them. Per the germline V gene, CDR1 is MNHNY and CDR2 is SVGAGI (reference sequence). The CDR3 covers 14 residues. CDR3 region: CASSSPTSRNEQFF. CDR3 DNA: TGTGCCAGCAGCTCCCCGACTAGTCGCAATGAGCAGTTCTTC.

The genes are TRBV30 and TRBJ1-2; possibly TRBD1 for D (6 bases). The germline CDR1 and CDR2 sequences are GTSNPN and SVGIG (reference sequence). Between the trimmed V and J ends, which lost 0 bases and 7 bases, there was a span of 15 bases. The CDR3 sequence is 14 residues long. CDR3 sequence: CAWSVGAGYSGYTF. DNA for the CDR3: TGTGCCTGGAGTGTGGGGGCGGGGTACAGTGGCTACACCTTC.